A selection of T cell receptor beta chains follows, all from one sample in a study of blood T cell repertoires in COVID-19. TCRdb's copy holds only in-frame clones and misses some; the assay was immunoSEQ multiplex PCR. This sample has tens of thousands of clones, with 75% to 85% found just once. The sample taken for sequencing was peripheral blood. These receptors came from a man aged 60 to 69 with acute or convalescent COVID-19. CDR3s include the opening cysteine and the closing phenylalanine or tryptophan. D genes are given only for firm matches. Clone size is shown for a subset of rows, as once, few, many or a class of expanded clone.

clone_size j_call v_call d_call cdr3_nt cdr3_aa
once TRBJ1-2 TRBV7-9 TRBD1 TGTGCCAGCAGCCAGAGGGGGCCCTGGGATGGCTACACCTTC CASSQRGPWDGYTF
NA TRBJ1-6 TRBV9 TRBD1 TGTGCCAGCAGCGCAACAGGGGAGGATTCACCCCTCCACTTT CASSATGEDSPLHF
NA TRBJ2-5 TRBV29-1 NA TGCAGCGGGGGCCTGGAGACCCAGTACTTC CSGGLETQYF
once TRBJ1-3 TRBV19 NA TGTGCCAGTAGAACAGACGCCCGCTCTGGAAACACCATATATTTT CASRTDARSGNTIYF
NA TRBJ2-1 TRBV14 TRBD2 TGTGCCAGCAGCCCTCGGACTAGCGGGTTCCATGAGCAGTTCTTC CASSPRTSGFHEQFF
NA TRBJ2-5 TRBV7-9 TRBD2 TGTGCCAGCAGCTTAACCGCAACTAGCGTCGAGACCCAGTACTTC CASSLTATSVETQYF
NA TRBJ2-7 TRBV9 TRBD1 TGTGCCAGCAGCGTAGCGCCAGGGGGCTTCTACGAGCAGTACTTC CASSVAPGGFYEQYF
NA TRBJ1-5 TRBV15 NA TGTGCCACCAGCAGAGAGACAGGTTTTAATCAGCCCCAGCATTTT CATSRETGFNQPQHF
NA TRBJ1-5 TRBV6-1 NA TGTGCCAGCAGTGAAGCCGGGGGGATCAATCAGCCCCAGCATTTT CASSEAGGINQPQHF
NA TRBJ1-1 TRBV5-4 NA TGTGCCAGCAGCTTGATTAGGAACACTGAAGCTTTCTTT CASSLIRNTEAFF
NA TRBJ1-1 TRBV7-9 TRBD1 TGTGCCAGCAGCTCACCCCGGGACAGGGGATTCATGAACACTGAAGCTTTCTTT CASSSPRDRGFMNTEAFF
NA TRBJ2-5 TRBV19 NA TGTGCCAGTACCTCTACCGGCGGGTCCGGAGAGACCCAGTACTTC CASTSTGGSGETQYF
NA TRBJ1-1 TRBV19 TRBD1 TGTGCCAGTAGTATGAGACAGGGATTGAACACTGAAGCTTTCTTT CASSMRQGLNTEAFF
once TRBJ1-1 TRBV5-5 NA TGTGCCAGCAGCGCACAGGCGATGAACACTGAAGCTTTCTTT CASSAQAMNTEAFF
NA TRBJ2-2 TRBV9 NA TGTGCCAGCAGCGTAGCTTACTGGGGGGAGCTGTTTTTT CASSVAYWGELFF
NA TRBJ1-4 TRBV28 NA TGTGCCAGCAGTCGACCGACAGGCTTAAATGAAAAACTGTTTTTT CASSRPTGLNEKLFF
NA TRBJ1-2 TRBV7-2 NA TGTGCCAGCAGCTTTGCAGGGCTGGGTGGCTACACCTTC CASSFAGLGGYTF
NA TRBJ2-7 TRBV4-1 NA TGCGCCAGCAGCCTTCTACCGGGACTTAGCCGCTACGAGCAGTACTTC CASSLLPGLSRYEQYF
NA TRBJ1-3 TRBV7-9 NA TGTGCCAGCAGCTTAGGAGGGCCTCCCGGAAACACCATATATTTT CASSLGGPPGNTIYF
NA TRBJ1-2 TRBV7-8 NA TGTGCCAGCAGCTTGGATGGATCCCGGGATCTTAACTATGGCTACACCTTC CASSLDGSRDLNYGYTF
NA TRBJ2-2 TRBV11-2 NA TGTGCCAGCACCCTCGGGGCAGGGGCTGGCACCGGGGAGCTGTTTTTT CASTLGAGAGTGELFF
few TRBJ2-6 TRBV7-9 NA TGTGCCAGCAGCCCAGCCTCTAGAGACAGTCTGGGCGGGGCCAACGTCCTGACTTTC CASSPASRDSLGGANVLTF